The 10 T cell receptor beta chains below come from one sample, sequenced in a study of spatial heterogeneity in lung cancer. TCRdb itself ran the 5' RACE reads through MiXCR, one entry per CDR3 protein. The sample lists about 11,000 distinct CDR3 sequences, 3% to 5% occurring once. As for time point: sample taken at primary tumor resection. Sequencing covered unsorted whole RNA taken from tumor, nontumor lung or frozen PBMC. Sample: normal lung tissue next to the tumor, taken at surgery. These receptors were collected from a male donor with early-stage non-small cell lung cancer.

J is TRBJ2-7 and V is TRBV13, with TRBD1 as a possible D gene (5 bases). Trimming pared 5 bases from V and 2 bases from J, leaving 13 bases between. The CDR3 runs to 14 residues. The germline V gene has CDR1 PRHDT and CDR2 FYEKMQ (reference sequence). The CDR3 nucleotides read TGTGCCAGCAGCCTGAACAGGAACACCTACGAGCAGTACTTC. As protein: CASSLNRNTYEQYF.

This clonotype is medium-sized (0.01 to 0.1%). The genes are TRBV29-1 and TRBJ2-5; TRBD2 agrees at 9 bases. V trimming: 3 bases; J trimming: 7 bases; junction bases outside the gene matches: 3. The CDR3 spans 12 residues. The germline V gene has CDR1 SQVTM and CDR2 ANQGSEA. The CDR3 reads CSVERTSATQYF. For the CDR3, the DNA is TGCAGCGTTGAGAGGACTAGCGCGACCCAGTACTTC. Supplemented by reference TRBV29-1 and TRBJ2-5, the full variable domain reads SAVISQKPSRDICQRGTSLTIQCQVDSQVTMMFWYRQQPGQSLTLIATANQGSEATYESGFVIDKFPISRPNLTFSTLTVSNMSPEDSSIYLCSVERTSATQYFGPGTRLLVL.

This clonotype is large in the sample. The rearrangement uses TRBV29-1 and TRBJ2-5; TRBD2 agrees at 13 bases. CDR1 is SQVTM, CDR2 ANQGSEA, per germline. The CDR3 totals 14 residues. V dropped 5 bases and J dropped 5; count of bases not matched to a gene: 5. The DNA for the CDR3 is TGCAGCGTTTGGACTAGCGGGAGTCAGGAGACCCAGTACTTC. Translated: CSVWTSGSQETQYF. The whole variable domain, filled in from reference TRBV29-1 and TRBJ2-5, reads SAVISQKPSRDICQRGTSLTIQCQVDSQVTMMFWYRQQPGQSLTLIATANQGSEATYESGFVIDKFPISRPNLTFSTLTVSNMSPEDSSIYLCSVWTSGSQETQYFGPGTRLLVL.

This clonotype was observed at least ten times. V usage is TRBV2 and J usage is TRBJ2-5, with a weak D call TRBD2 (6 bases). The CDR3 extends over 14 amino acids. The V end lost 5 bases, the J end lost 5 bases, and 15 bases lay between the germline ends. The germline CDR1 and CDR2 sequences are SNHLY and FYNNEI. Here the CDR3 reads CASSLGSGDETQYF. CDR3 in DNA: TGTGCCAGCAGTTTGGGATCGGGAGATGAGACCCAGTACTTC.

This clonotype showed up many times. The CDR3 here is CASSLGLTHNEQFF. CDR3 sequence (DNA): TGTGCCAGCAGCCTGGGACTAACGCACAATGAGCAGTTCTTC. V is TRBV3-1 and J is TRBJ2-1; TRBD2 matches 7 bases. This CDR3 is built from 14 residues. V shed 4 bases, J shed 5 bases, and the junction held 5 bases outside the gene matches. Per germline, CDR1 LGHDT and CDR2 YNNKEL (reference sequence).

This clonotype was recorded at least ten times. The V call is TRBV12-3 or TRBV12-4, the J call TRBJ2-1, with 9 bases matching TRBD2. This CDR3 has 16 amino acids. V shed 7 bases and J 9 bases; nucleotides not matched to a gene: 16. The CDR3 DNA reads as TGTGCCAGCAAAAGGAGGGATAGCGGGAGCGCCGGTGAGCAGTTCTTC. It codes for CASKRRDSGSAGEQFF.

This clonotype appeared many times. CDR3 protein: CSVERGADTQYF. CDR3 DNA: TGCAGCGTTGAAAGAGGGGCAGATACGCAGTATTTT. This chain connects TRBV29-1 to TRBJ2-3, with D tentatively TRBD1 or TRBD2 (5 bases each). V was cut by 2 bases and J by 4 bases, with 7 bases left in between. The CDR3 totals 12 residues. The V gene's germline CDR1 is SQVTM and CDR2 ANQGSEA.

Relative to its sample, this clonotype is medium-sized (0.01 to 0.1%). This chain uses TRBV6-6 with TRBJ2-1; 7 bases are shared with TRBD2. The length of the CDR3 is 17 residues. CDR1 is MNHNY, CDR2 SVGAGI, per germline (reference sequence). Losses at the gene ends were 0 bases for V and 3 bases for J; bases not matched to a gene: 8. CDR3 protein: CASSYSGPSGLYNEQFF. In DNA, the CDR3 is TGTGCCAGCAGTTACTCAGGTCCTAGCGGACTCTACAATGAGCAGTTCTTC.

This clonotype was observed at least ten times. The chain employs TRBV7-6 and TRBJ1-1; D not certain. Germline-derived CDR1 and CDR2 are SGHVS and FNYEAQ. This CDR3 has 16 amino acids. V lost 1 base, J lost 4 bases, and 16 bases lay in between. The DNA for the CDR3 is TGTGCCAGCAGCTTAGAGATAGACCCAGGAAGCACTGAAGCTTTCTTT. Its protein is CASSLEIDPGSTEAFF.

In its sample, this clonotype was seen a few times. The gene calls are TRBV9 and TRBJ2-7; D unclear. The CDR3 spans 13 residues. Trimming stripped 2 bases from V and 5 bases from J, with 11 bases between. The V gene's germline CDR1 is SGDLS and CDR2 YYNGEE. The CDR3 bases are TGTGCCAGCAGCGTGAGTGAGGCCCACGAGCAGTACTTC. As protein: CASSVSEAHEQYF.